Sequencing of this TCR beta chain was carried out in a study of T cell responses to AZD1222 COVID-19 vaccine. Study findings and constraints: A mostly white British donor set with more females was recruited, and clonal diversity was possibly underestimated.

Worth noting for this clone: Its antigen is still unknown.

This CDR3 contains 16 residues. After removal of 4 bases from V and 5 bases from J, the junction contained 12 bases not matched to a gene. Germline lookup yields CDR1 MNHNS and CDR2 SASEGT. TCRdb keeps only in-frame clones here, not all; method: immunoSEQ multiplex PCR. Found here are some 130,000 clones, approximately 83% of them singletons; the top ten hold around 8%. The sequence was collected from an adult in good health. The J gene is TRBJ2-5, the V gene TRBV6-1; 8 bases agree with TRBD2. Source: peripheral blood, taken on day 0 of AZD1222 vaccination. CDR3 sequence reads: CASSGGGSGTGETQYF. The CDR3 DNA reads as TGTGCCAGCAGTGGAGGAGGTAGCGGGACGGGGGAGACCCAGTACTTC.